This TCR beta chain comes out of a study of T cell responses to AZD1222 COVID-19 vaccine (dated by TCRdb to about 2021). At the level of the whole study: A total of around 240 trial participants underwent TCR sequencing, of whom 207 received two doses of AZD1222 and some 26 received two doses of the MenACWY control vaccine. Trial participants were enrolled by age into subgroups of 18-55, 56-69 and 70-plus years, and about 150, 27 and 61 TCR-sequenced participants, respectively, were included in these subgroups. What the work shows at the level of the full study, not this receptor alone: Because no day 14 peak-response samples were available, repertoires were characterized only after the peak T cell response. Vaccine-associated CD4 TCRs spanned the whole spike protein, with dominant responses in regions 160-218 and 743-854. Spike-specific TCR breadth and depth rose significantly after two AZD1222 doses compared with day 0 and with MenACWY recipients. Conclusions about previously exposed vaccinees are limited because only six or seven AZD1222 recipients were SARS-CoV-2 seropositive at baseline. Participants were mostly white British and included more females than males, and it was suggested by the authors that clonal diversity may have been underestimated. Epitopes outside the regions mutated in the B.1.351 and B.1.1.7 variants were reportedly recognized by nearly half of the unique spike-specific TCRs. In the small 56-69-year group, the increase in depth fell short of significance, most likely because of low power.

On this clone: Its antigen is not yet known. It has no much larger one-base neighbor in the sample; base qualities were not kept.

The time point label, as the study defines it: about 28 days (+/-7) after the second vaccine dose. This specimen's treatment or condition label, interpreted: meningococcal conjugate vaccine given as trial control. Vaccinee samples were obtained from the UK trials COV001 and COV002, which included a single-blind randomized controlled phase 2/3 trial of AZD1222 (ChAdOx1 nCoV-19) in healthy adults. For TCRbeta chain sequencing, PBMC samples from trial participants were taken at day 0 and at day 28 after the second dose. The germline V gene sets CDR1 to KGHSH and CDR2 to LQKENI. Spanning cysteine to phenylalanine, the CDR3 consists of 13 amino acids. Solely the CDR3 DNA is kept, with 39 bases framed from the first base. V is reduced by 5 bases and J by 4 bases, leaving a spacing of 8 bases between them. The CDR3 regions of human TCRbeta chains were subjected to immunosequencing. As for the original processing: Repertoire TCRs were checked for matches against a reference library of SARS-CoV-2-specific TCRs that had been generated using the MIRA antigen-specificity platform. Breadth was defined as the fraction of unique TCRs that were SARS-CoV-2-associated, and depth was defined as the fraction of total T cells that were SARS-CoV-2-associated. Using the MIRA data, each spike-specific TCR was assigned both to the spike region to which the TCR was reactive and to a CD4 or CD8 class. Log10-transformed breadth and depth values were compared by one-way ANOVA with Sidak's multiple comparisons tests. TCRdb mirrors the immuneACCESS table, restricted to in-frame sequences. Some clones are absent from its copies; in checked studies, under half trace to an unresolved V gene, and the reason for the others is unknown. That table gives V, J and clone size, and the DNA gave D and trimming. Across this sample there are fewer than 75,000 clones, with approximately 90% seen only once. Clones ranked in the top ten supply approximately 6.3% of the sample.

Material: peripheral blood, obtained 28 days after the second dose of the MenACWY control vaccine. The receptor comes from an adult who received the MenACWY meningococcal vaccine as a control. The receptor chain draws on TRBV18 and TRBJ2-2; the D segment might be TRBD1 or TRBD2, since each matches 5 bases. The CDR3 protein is CASSGDLTGELFF. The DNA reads TGTGCCAGCTCAGGGGACCTCACCGGGGAGCTGTTTTTT.